A selection of T cell receptor beta chains follows, all from one sample in a study of T cells in Graves' hyperthyroidism and ophthalmopathy. TCRdb itself ran the multiplex PCR reads through MiXCR, one entry per CDR3 protein. The sample holds about 840,000 distinct CDR3 sequences; about 38% are singletons and the top ten take more than 7%. Sequencing was carried out using blood. Receptors were obtained from a man between 18 and 35 years old with Graves' hyperthyroidism. The CDR3 runs from the conserved cysteine through the conserved F or W. The D gene is left open where the match is weak. Clone size is shown for a subset of rows, as once, few, many or a class of expanded clone.

V gene: TRBV13
D gene: .
clone size: .
J gene: TRBJ1-6
CDR3 protein: CASSLGPRSNNSPLHF
CDR3 DNA: TGTGCCAGCAGCTTAGGCCCCAGGTCTAATAATTCACCCCTCCACTTT

V gene: TRBV12-3/TRBV12-4
D gene: .
clone size: .
J gene: TRBJ1-4
CDR3 protein: CASSDSLNEKLFF
CDR3 DNA: TGTGCCAGCAGCGACAGTCTTAATGAAAAACTGTTTTTT

V gene: TRBV25-1
D gene: .
clone size: .
J gene: TRBJ1-6
CDR3 protein: CASSVGARNSPLHF
CDR3 DNA: TGTGCCAGCAGTGTGGGGGCGAGGAATTCACCCCTCCACTTT

V gene: TRBV4-1
D gene: .
clone size: .
J gene: TRBJ2-5
CDR3 protein: CASSQADSYQETQYF
CDR3 DNA: TGCGCCAGCAGCCAAGCCGACAGTTACCAAGAGACCCAGTACTTC

V gene: TRBV20-1
D gene: .
clone size: .
J gene: TRBJ2-7
CDR3 protein: CSARDPEALIYEQYF
CDR3 DNA: TGCAGTGCTAGAGACCCTGAGGCGTTAATCTACGAGCAGTACTTC

V gene: TRBV2
D gene: TRBD1
clone size: many
J gene: TRBJ1-2
CDR3 protein: CASSPGQSNGYTF
CDR3 DNA: TGTGCCAGCAGTCCGGGACAGTCGAACGGCTACACCTTC

V gene: TRBV3-1
D gene: .
clone size: .
J gene: TRBJ1-6
CDR3 protein: CASTSLGDGSLHF
CDR3 DNA: TGTGCCAGCACCTCCTTGGGGGATGGATCCCTCCACTTT

V gene: TRBV29-1
D gene: .
clone size: .
J gene: TRBJ2-7
CDR3 protein: CSLEGYEQYF
CDR3 DNA: TGCAGCCTCGAAGGCTACGAGCAGTACTTC

V gene: TRBV10-1
D gene: .
clone size: many
J gene: TRBJ2-7
CDR3 protein: CASLERDQTYEQYF
CDR3 DNA: TGCGCCAGCCTTGAACGGGATCAGACCTACGAGCAGTACTTC

V gene: TRBV5-1
D gene: .
clone size: many
J gene: TRBJ1-2
CDR3 protein: CASSTRDFDGYTF
CDR3 DNA: TGCGCCAGCAGCACACGGGACTTTGATGGCTACACCTTC

V gene: TRBV19
D gene: .
clone size: .
J gene: TRBJ2-7
CDR3 protein: CASSAGRSADSILSYEQYF
CDR3 DNA: TGTGCCAGTAGTGCCGGCAGATCGGCGGATTCGATCCTCTCCTACGAGCAGTACTTC

V gene: TRBV5-1
D gene: .
clone size: many
J gene: TRBJ1-6
CDR3 protein: CASRKGPNSPLHF
CDR3 DNA: TGCGCCAGCAGGAAGGGACCTAATTCACCCCTCCACTTT

V gene: TRBV13
D gene: .
clone size: many
J gene: TRBJ2-5
CDR3 protein: CASSLDSRETQYF
CDR3 DNA: TGTGCCAGCAGCTTAGATTCGCGAGAGACCCAGTACTTC

V gene: TRBV9
D gene: .
clone size: few
J gene: TRBJ1-5
CDR3 protein: CASSAGANQPQHF
CDR3 DNA: TGTGCCAGCAGCGCAGGGGCCAATCAGCCCCAGCATTTT